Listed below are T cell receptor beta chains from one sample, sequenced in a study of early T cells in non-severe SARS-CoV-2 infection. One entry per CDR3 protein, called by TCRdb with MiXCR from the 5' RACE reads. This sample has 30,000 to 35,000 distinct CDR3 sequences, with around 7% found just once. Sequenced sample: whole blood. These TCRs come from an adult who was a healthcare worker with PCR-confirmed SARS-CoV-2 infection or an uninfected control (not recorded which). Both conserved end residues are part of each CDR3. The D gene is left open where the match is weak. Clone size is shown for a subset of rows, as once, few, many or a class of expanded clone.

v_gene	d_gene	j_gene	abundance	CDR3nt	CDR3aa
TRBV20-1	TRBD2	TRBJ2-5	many	TGCAGTGCTGACCCCCGACTAGCGGGAGTTCAAGAGACCCAGTACTTC	CSADPRLAGVQETQYF
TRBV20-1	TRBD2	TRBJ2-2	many	TGCAGTGCTAGAGATCCTAGGACTAGCGGGGCTAACACCGGGGAGCTGTTTTTT	CSARDPRTSGANTGELFF
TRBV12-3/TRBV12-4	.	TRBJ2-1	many	TGTGCCAGCAGTTACGGCAATGAGCAGTTCTTC	CASSYGNEQFF
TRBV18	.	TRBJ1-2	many	TGTGCCAGCTCATTCTCCGGGACGGCTAACTATGGCTACACCTTC	CASSFSGTANYGYTF
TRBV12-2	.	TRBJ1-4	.	TGTGCAAGTCGCTTATGGGTGCAGAGAAATGAAAAACTGTTTTTT	CASRLWVQRNEKLFF
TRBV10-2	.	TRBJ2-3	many	TGCGCCAGCAGTGAGTCGAGAGGGATGCAGTATTTT	CASSESRGMQYF
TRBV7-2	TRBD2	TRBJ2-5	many	TGTGCCAGCAGCTTAGATGCGGGAGTCCAAGAGACCCAGTACTTC	CASSLDAGVQETQYF
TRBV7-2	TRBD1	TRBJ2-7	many	TGTGCCAGCAGCTTGACAGGGGGCGGATACGAGCAGTACTTC	CASSLTGGGYEQYF
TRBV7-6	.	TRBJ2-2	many	TGTGCCAGCAGCGGGCGGAACACCGGGGAGCTGTTTTTT	CASSGRNTGELFF
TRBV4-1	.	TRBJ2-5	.	TGCGCCAGCAGCCAAGATCGGGGAAGTTGGGAGGAGACCCAGTACTTC	CASSQDRGSWEETQYF
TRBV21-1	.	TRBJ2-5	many	TGTGCCAGCAGCCTCAGCCGGGACAAACAAGAGACCCAGTACTTC	CASSLSRDKQETQYF
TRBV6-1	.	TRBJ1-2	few	TGTGCCAGCAGTGAAGCCAGGACGTATGAAATCTCTAACTATGGCTACACCTTC	CASSEARTYEISNYGYTF
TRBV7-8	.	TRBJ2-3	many	TGTGCCAGCAGCTTAGCTAGTCAAACAGATACGCAGTATTTT	CASSLASQTDTQYF
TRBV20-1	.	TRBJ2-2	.	TGCAGTGGCTCGGGCCTCACCGGGGAGCTGTTTTTT	CSGSGLTGELFF
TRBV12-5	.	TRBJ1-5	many	TGTGCTAGGCGAAAACCTGAAAGATTCAGCAATCAGCCCCAGCATTTT	CARRKPERFSNQPQHF
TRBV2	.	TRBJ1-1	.	TGTGCCAGCAAGAGGAACACTGAAGCTTTCTTT	CASKRNTEAFF
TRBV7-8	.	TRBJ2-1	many	TGTGCCAGCAGCTTATTACGCAGGGCGAGCTCCTACAATGAGCAGTTCTTC	CASSLLRRASSYNEQFF
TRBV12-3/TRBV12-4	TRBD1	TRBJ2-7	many	TGTGCCAGCAGGTCCGGACAGGGGGCTTACGAGCAGTACTTC	CASRSGQGAYEQYF
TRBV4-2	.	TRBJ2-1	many	TGTGCCAGCAGCCAAGACTTCGAGACTTCCAATGAGCAGTTCTTC	CASSQDFETSNEQFF
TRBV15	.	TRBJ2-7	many	TGTGCCACCAGCAGAGGCAGCCCGCGGCACGAGCAGTACTTC	CATSRGSPRHEQYF
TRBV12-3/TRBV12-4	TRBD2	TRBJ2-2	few	TGTGCCAGCAGTTTACTAGCGGGAGGCACCGGGGAGCTGTTTTTT	CASSLLAGGTGELFF
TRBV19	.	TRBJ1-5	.	TGTGCCAGTAGTATAGCCAGGGATCAGCCCCAGCATTTT	CASSIARDQPQHF
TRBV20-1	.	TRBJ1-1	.	TGCAGTGCAAATACGGGCCGGCTAGATGGCACTGAAGCTTTCTTT	CSANTGRLDGTEAFF
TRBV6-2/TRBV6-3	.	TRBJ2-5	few	TGTGCCAGCAGTCGGGAGGAGACCCAGTACTTC	CASSREETQYF
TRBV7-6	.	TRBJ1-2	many	TGTGCCAGCAGCTTAGGGACGGAGGGCTATGGCTACACCTTC	CASSLGTEGYGYTF
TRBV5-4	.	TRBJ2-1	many	TGTGCCAGCAGCCCCCCGGATGCAACCGGGGATGAGCAGTTCTTC	CASSPPDATGDEQFF